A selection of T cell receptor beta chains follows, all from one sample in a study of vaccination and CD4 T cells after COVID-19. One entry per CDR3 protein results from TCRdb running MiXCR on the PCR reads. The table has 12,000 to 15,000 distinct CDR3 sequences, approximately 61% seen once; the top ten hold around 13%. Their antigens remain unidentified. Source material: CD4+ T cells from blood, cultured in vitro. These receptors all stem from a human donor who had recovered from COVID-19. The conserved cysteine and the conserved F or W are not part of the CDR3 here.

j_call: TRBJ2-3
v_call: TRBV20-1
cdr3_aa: SARPSTDTQY

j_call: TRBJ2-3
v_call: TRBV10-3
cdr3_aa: AISGTSGGSSSTDTQY

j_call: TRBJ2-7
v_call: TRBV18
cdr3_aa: ASSPTWGDYEQY

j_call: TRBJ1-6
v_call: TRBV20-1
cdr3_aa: SALDRAISPLH

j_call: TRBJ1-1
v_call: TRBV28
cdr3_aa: ATTAGLGNTEAF

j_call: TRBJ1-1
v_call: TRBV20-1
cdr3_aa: SARVLQAPMNTEAF

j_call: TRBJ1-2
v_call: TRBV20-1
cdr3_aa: SALPLGASLNYGYT

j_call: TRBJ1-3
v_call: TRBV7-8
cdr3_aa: ASSLERGNTIY

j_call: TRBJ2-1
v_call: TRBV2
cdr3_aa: ASRVTSGSVYEQF

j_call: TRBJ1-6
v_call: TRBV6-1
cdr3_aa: ASSPSTGEDSPLH

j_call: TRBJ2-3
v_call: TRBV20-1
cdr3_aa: SARDLEGLRDTQY

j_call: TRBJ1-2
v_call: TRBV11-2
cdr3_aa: ASSAIDYRGGDGYT

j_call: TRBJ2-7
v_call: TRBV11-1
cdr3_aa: ASSPRDREGDEQY

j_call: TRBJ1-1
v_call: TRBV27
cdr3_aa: ASSSLLLDAGPNTEAF

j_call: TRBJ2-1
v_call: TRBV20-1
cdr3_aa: SAEGLVNEQF

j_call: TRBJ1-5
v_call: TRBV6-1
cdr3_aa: ASSETQYQPQH

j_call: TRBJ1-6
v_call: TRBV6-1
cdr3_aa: ASKRELNNSPLH

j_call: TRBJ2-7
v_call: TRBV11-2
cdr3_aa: ASSFVYEQY

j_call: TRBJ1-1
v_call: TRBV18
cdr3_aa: ASSPGRQANTEAF

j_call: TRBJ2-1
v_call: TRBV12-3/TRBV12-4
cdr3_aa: ASSTGTDNEQF

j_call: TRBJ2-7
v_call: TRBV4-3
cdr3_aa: ASSQEHLATYEQY

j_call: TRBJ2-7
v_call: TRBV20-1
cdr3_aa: SASGSREQY

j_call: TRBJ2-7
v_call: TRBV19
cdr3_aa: ASSSGKYEQY

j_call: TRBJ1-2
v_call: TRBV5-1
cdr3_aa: ASSRTGGGIDYGYT

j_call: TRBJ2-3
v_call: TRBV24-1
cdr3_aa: ATSDFWQGADTQY

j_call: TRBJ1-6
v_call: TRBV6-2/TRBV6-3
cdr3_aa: ASSYGAPRPRDSPLH

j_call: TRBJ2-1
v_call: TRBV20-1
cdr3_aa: SASKFRATHPNEQF